The 32 T cell receptor beta chains below all came from one sample that was sequenced in a study of cytomegalovirus exposure and HLA in healthy donors. Primers: 60 Vbeta forward and 13 Jbeta reverse. Profiling relied on immunoSEQ multiplex PCR, and the TCRdb table lists in-frame clones only, not all of them. The sample holds some 110,000 clones, 75% to 85% seen once. Source material: PBMCs. These receptors all come from a woman between 18 and 29 years old in good health and CMV-seropositive.

This clone occurred a few times. The CDR3 coding sequence is TGTGCCAGCAGCTCCTCGGGGTCCAGCATGGAGACCCAGTACTTC. This gives the protein CASSSSGSSMETQYF. This rearrangement joins TRBV5-6 to TRBJ2-5, with D possibly being TRBD2 (5 bases). The CDR3 is made up of 15 amino acids. The germline V and J ends were trimmed by 3 bases and 5 bases, with 17 bases remaining between them. Germline lookup yields CDR1 SGHDT and CDR2 YYEEEE.

This chain uses TRBV28 with TRBJ1-5, with TRBD1 matching 7 bases. V was clipped by 5 bases and J by 5 bases; unmatched bases: 9. The CDR3 is 15 amino acids. Germline V gives CDR1 MDHEN, CDR2 SYDVKM. CDR3 loop: CASSLIDREHQPQHF. The CDR3 nucleotides are TGTGCCAGCAGTCTCATAGACAGGGAACATCAGCCCCAGCATTTT.

The chain combines TRBV2 with TRBJ2-7, with TRBD2 identical over 7 bases. The V and J ends lost 5 bases and 6 bases, in that order; junction bases with no gene match: 7. Per the germline V gene, CDR1 is SNHLY and CDR2 is FYNNEI. The CDR3 sequence is 13 residues long. CDR3 bases: TGTGCCAGCAGTTCGGCGGGAGTAGGCGAGCAGTACTTC. Its protein is CASSSAGVGEQYF. Complete variable domain (other parts from reference TRBV2 and TRBJ2-7): EPEVTQTPSHQVTQMGQEVILRCVPISNHLYFYWYRQILGQKVEFLVSFYNNEISEKSEIFDDQFSVERPDGSNFTLKIRSTKLEDSAMYFCASSSAGVGEQYFGPGTRLTVT.

This clone has a single count. This chain links TRBV6-6 with TRBJ1-1, with D hard to call. Between the trimmed V and J ends, which lost 0 bases and 2 bases, there was a span of 7 bases. Per germline, CDR1 MNHNY and CDR2 SVGAGI (reference sequence). This CDR3 region has 14 residues. The chain's CDR3 is CASSYSAPNTEAFF. For the CDR3, the DNA is TGTGCCAGCAGTTACTCGGCACCTAACACTGAAGCTTTCTTT.

The J gene is TRBJ2-2, the V gene TRBV7-8; 10 nucleotides agree with TRBD2. The V segment lost 5 bases and the J segment 6 bases; nucleotides outside the gene matches: 9. The CDR3 loop spans 16 amino acids. Germline V gene lookup returns CDR1 SGHVS and CDR2 FQNEAQ. The CDR3 DNA sequence: TGTGCCAGCAGCCTCAGCGGGAGGGCCGGTCCCGGGGAGCTGTTTTTT. The encoded protein is CASSLSGRAGPGELFF.

The chain is built from TRBV7-6 and TRBJ2-2, with a possible D match to TRBD2 (5 bases). The V gene lost 2 bases and the J gene lost 7 bases, with 17 bases spanning the gap. This CDR3 has 16 amino acids. Per germline, CDR1 SGHVS and CDR2 FNYEAQ. CDR3: CASSLPGFRNDGELFF. For the CDR3, the DNA is TGTGCCAGCAGCTTACCGGGGTTCAGGAACGACGGGGAGCTGTTTTTT.

This sequence joins TRBV19 and TRBJ1-2; 8 nucleotides match TRBD1. V shed 5 bases, J shed 2 bases, and the junction held 4 bases outside the gene matches. CDR1 LNHDA and CDR2 SQIVND come from the germline V gene (reference sequence). This CDR3 is 14 amino acids long. Here the CDR3 reads CASSEPGGNYGYTF. CDR3 DNA sequence: TGTGCCAGTAGTGAGCCAGGGGGCAACTATGGCTACACCTTC.

This sequence joins TRBV10-3 and TRBJ1-5; no reliable D call. Germline V gene data show CDR1 as ENHRY and CDR2 as SYGVKD. The CDR3 contains 16 residues. Trimming removed 5 bases from V and 1 base from J, with 15 bases in between. The CDR3 loop is CAISPSRGLSNQPQHF. The CDR3 DNA reads TGTGCCATCAGTCCGAGCAGAGGGTTAAGCAATCAGCCCCAGCATTTT.

This clone was picked up one time. The chain uses TRBV27 and TRBJ2-7; 7 bases fit TRBD2. Germline assignment: CDR1 MNHEY and CDR2 SMNVEV (reference sequence). V lost 1 base, J lost 5 bases, and 14 bases stayed unmatched. The CDR3 runs to 17 residues. The CDR3 protein is CASSLFGRQTEEDEQYF. CDR3 in DNA: TGTGCCAGCAGTTTATTCGGGAGGCAAACGGAGGAGGACGAGCAGTACTTC.

This chain joins TRBV13 and TRBJ2-2; 8 positions agree with TRBD1. There are 17 residues in the CDR3. J was trimmed by 3 bases and V by 5 bases; bases with no gene match: 11. The germline V gene has CDR1 PRHDT and CDR2 FYEKMQ (reference sequence). CDR3 DNA: TGTGCCAGCAGCCCGACGGACAGGGTGATGTACACCGGGGAGCTGTTTTTT. Its translation is CASSPTDRVMYTGELFF.

Of note for this clone: The sample has other DNA sequences that encode this CDR3 too. J is TRBJ2-7 and V is TRBV14; TRBD2 is a possible D gene (5 bases). Germline assignment: CDR1 SGHDN and CDR2 FVKESK. V shed 0 bases and J shed 2 bases, with 11 bases lying between them. The CDR3 spans 15 residues. The CDR3 bases are TGTGCCAGCAGCCAAGATATGGCTAGCCCCTACGAGCAGTACTTC. This translates into CASSQDMASPYEQYF.

This sequence joins TRBV10-3 and TRBJ2-7, with 7 bases aligning to TRBD1. Germline CDR1 and CDR2: ENHRY and SYGVKD. V trimming: 3 bases; J trimming: 3 bases; junction bases outside the gene matches: 14. The CDR3 is 17 amino acids. The CDR3 bases are TGTGCCATCAGTGAATTCGGGAAGAGGACAGGAGGCTACGAGCAGTACTTC. Translated, it gives CAISEFGKRTGGYEQYF.

The V gene is TRBV5-4, the J gene TRBJ2-5, with 8 bases lining up with TRBD2. The CDR3 contains 16 residues. Looked up from germline, CDR1 is SGHNT and CDR2 is YYREEE (reference sequence). Trimming at V came to 0 bases and at J to 4 bases, leaving 8 bases not matched to a gene. The CDR3 loop is CASSLVSGGPGETQYF. In nucleotides, the CDR3 is TGTGCCAGCAGCTTGGTGTCGGGAGGGCCGGGAGAGACCCAGTACTTC.

This sequence joins TRBV5-4 and TRBJ2-7, with a tentative D call TRBD2 (5 bases). The CDR3 length is 13 residues. Trimming removed 2 bases at V and 4 bases at J, with 10 bases between. The V gene's germline CDR1 is SGHNT and CDR2 YYREEE (reference sequence). CDR3 in DNA: TGTGCCAGCAGCTTAAGGACTGGGTACGAGCAGTACTTC. Amino acids: CASSLRTGYEQYF. Drawing the rest from reference TRBV5-4 and TRBJ2-7, the complete variable domain is ETGVTQSPTHLIKTRGQQVTLRCSSQSGHNTVSWYQQALGQGPQFIFQYYREEENGRGNFPPRFSGLQFPNYSSELNVNALELDDSALYLCASSLRTGYEQYFGPGTRLTVT.

The chain is built from TRBV6-5 and TRBJ2-5, with D perhaps matching TRBD1 (6 bases). The V gene lost 5 bases and the J gene lost 5 bases, with 12 bases spanning the gap. Germline V gene sequence: CDR1 MNHEY, CDR2 SVGAGI. CDR3 size: 13 residues. The CDR3, as DNA: TGTGCCAGCAGTCGGGACATCTCTGAGACCCAGTACTTC. The encoded protein is CASSRDISETQYF.

The V gene is TRBV19, the J gene TRBJ1-5, with D tentatively TRBD1 (6 bases). With 5 bases removed from V and 6 bases from J, the gap between germline ends came to 17 bases. CDR3 length: 15 amino acids. Germline assignment: CDR1 LNHDA and CDR2 SQIVND (reference sequence). The CDR3 loop is CASSWRTAEGQPQHF. As DNA, the CDR3 is TGTGCCAGTAGTTGGAGGACAGCTGAAGGTCAGCCCCAGCATTTT.

V and J are TRBV4-2 and TRBJ1-1, with D possibly being TRBD1 (6 bases). CDR1 and CDR2 (germline): LGHNA, YNFKEQ. V lost 4 bases to trimming and J lost 4 bases, with 13 bases between them. The CDR3 is 14 amino acids. The CDR3 DNA follows: TGTGCCAGCAGCCTAATGACAGGCGGCACTGAAGCTTTCTTT. Translated, it gives CASSLMTGGTEAFF.

The chain joins TRBV9 to TRBJ2-7; 7 bases are a match to TRBD1. Germline loops: CDR1 SGDLS, CDR2 YYNGEE. The trim removed 0 bases at V and 2 bases at J, leaving 8 bases unmatched. There are 16 residues in the CDR3. The CDR3: CASSVAQTGLAYEQYF. The CDR3 DNA is TGTGCCAGCAGCGTAGCGCAGACAGGGTTAGCCTACGAGCAGTACTTC.

J is TRBJ2-2 and V is TRBV19, with D tentatively TRBD2 (6 bases). CDR1 is LNHDA, CDR2 SQIVND, per germline (reference sequence). Trimming left V 7 bases short and J 6 bases short, with 15 bases between. There are 14 residues in the CDR3. The CDR3 is CASTPGERSGELFF. The CDR3 DNA reads as TGTGCCAGTACTCCGGGAGAAAGATCCGGGGAGCTGTTTTTT.

The V call is TRBV19, the J call TRBJ2-5; TRBD1 might be the D (6 bases). The germline V and J ends were trimmed by 8 bases and 4 bases, with 11 bases remaining between them. The CDR3 consists of 12 residues. Germline V gene data show CDR1 as LNHDA and CDR2 as SQIVND (reference sequence). As DNA, the CDR3 is TGTGCCAGTCAGGGGATGGGAGAGACCCAGTACTTC. It yields the protein CASQGMGETQYF. The whole variable domain, remainder taken from reference TRBV19 and TRBJ2-5, is DGGITQSPKYLFRKEGQNVTLSCEQNLNHDAMYWYRQDPGQGLRLIYYSQIVNDFQKGDIAEGYSVSREKKESFPLTVTSAQKNPTAFYLCASQGMGETQYFGPGTRLLVL.

Remarks on this clone: Additional DNA sequences in this sample encode the identical CDR3. The chain has TRBV11-2 and TRBJ2-3; TRBD2 matches 11 bases. Germline lookup yields CDR1 SGHAT and CDR2 FQNNGV. V shed 6 bases and J 4 bases; nucleotides not matched to a gene: 9. The length of the CDR3 is 16 residues. In DNA form, the CDR3 reads TGTGCCAGCAGTTTTCTAGCGGGAGGCCAGGCAGATACGCAGTATTTT. Protein sequence: CASSFLAGGQADTQYF. Full variable domain (remainder filled in from reference TRBV11-2 and TRBJ2-3): EAGVAQSPRYKIIEKRQSVAFWCNPISGHATLYWYQQILGQGPKLLIQFQNNGVVDDSQLPKDRFSAERLKGVDSTLKIQPAKLEDSAVYLCASSFLAGGQADTQYFGPGTRLTVL.

This sequence joins TRBV9 and TRBJ2-5; TRBD2 agrees at 13 bases. The germline gives CDR1 SGDLS, CDR2 YYNGEE. The CDR3 runs to 16 residues. V lost 3 bases to trimming and J lost 1 base; unmatched junction nucleotides: 3. The CDR3 sequence: CASSGGLAGTQETQYF. In DNA form, the CDR3 reads TGTGCCAGCAGCGGGGGACTAGCGGGGACCCAAGAGACCCAGTACTTC. The variable domain in full, completed from reference TRBV9 and TRBJ2-5, reads DSGVTQTPKHLITATGQRVTLRCSPRSGDLSVYWYQQSLDQGLQFLIQYYNGEERAKGNILERFSAQQFPDLHSELNLSSLELGDSALYFCASSGGLAGTQETQYFGPGTRLLVL.

The rearrangement uses TRBV6-6 and TRBJ1-1; D is perhaps TRBD1 (6 bases). V lost 5 bases, J lost 2 bases, and 15 bases lay in between. CDR1 is MNHNY, CDR2 SVGAGI, per germline (reference sequence). The CDR3 spans 15 residues. The CDR3 reads CASSPWDIVNTEAFF. The CDR3 DNA reads as TGTGCCAGCAGTCCCTGGGACATCGTAAACACTGAAGCTTTCTTT.

A few counts support this clone. This CDR3 is also generated by other DNA sequences in the sample. The V gene is TRBV7-8, the J gene TRBJ2-3; unclear D gene. V lost 1 base to trimming and J lost 2 bases, with 4 bases between them. The CDR3 length is 13 residues. CDR1 and CDR2 from the germline V gene are SGHVS and FQNEAQ. The CDR3: CASSLGATDTQYF. The CDR3 nucleotides are TGTGCCAGCAGCTTAGGGGCCACAGATACGCAGTATTTT.

The rearrangement uses TRBV6-6 and TRBJ2-5; 9 positions match TRBD2. The germline gives CDR1 MNHNY, CDR2 SVGAGI (reference sequence). The length of the CDR3 is 15 residues. The ends lost 5 bases at V and 2 bases at J; junction bases unmatched: 6. The CDR3 sequence is CASSRKRGVQETQYF. The CDR3 coding sequence is TGTGCCAGCAGTCGGAAGCGGGGGGTACAAGAGACCCAGTACTTC.

V is TRBV7-9 and J is TRBJ2-7; possibly TRBD2 for D (7 bases). The CDR3 is made up of 16 amino acids. The germline V gene encodes CDR1 SEHNR and CDR2 FQNEAQ (reference sequence). V lost 0 bases, J lost 0 bases, and 12 bases lay in between. CDR3 DNA sequence: TGTGCCAGCAGCTTAGCGCGGGGGCTGTCCTCCTACGAGCAGTACTTC. Protein sequence: CASSLARGLSSYEQYF.

The chain carries TRBV4-1 and TRBJ2-7, with TRBD1 as a possible D gene (5 bases). CDR1 and CDR2 from the germline V gene are MGHRA and YSYEKL. The V gene lost 1 base and the J gene lost 2 bases, with 12 bases spanning the gap. The CDR3 has 15 amino acids. The CDR3 sequence: CASSQVQTAAYEQYF. The CDR3 nucleotides read TGCGCCAGCAGCCAAGTCCAGACAGCCGCCTACGAGCAGTACTTC.

The CDR3 nucleotides read TGTGCCAGCAGCTTGGGGGACAGAGACACCGGGGAGCTGTTTTTT. This translates into CASSLGDRDTGELFF. This chain uses TRBV5-8 with TRBJ2-2, with 7 bases matching TRBD1. The CDR3 runs to 15 residues. Germline V gene sequence: CDR1 SGHTS, CDR2 YDEGEE. Losses at the gene ends were 0 bases for V and 3 bases for J; bases not matched to a gene: 2.

The V call is TRBV7-9, the J call TRBJ2-1; 8 nucleotides agree with TRBD2. This CDR3 contains 15 residues. CDR1 and CDR2 (germline): SEHNR, FQNEAQ (reference sequence). V shed 3 bases, J shed 5 bases, and the junction held 6 bases outside the gene matches. CDR3 sequence reads: CASSFGGRNHNEQFF. CDR3 coding DNA: TGTGCCAGCAGCTTTGGCGGGAGGAACCACAATGAGCAGTTCTTC.

The V and J genes are TRBV9 and TRBJ1-5; D unresolved. This CDR3 region has 14 residues. From germline, CDR1 is SGDLS and CDR2 YYNGEE. Trimming left V 3 bases short and J 3 bases short, with 10 bases between. CDR3 coding DNA: TGTGCCAGCAGCGGCGACACCGACAATCAGCCCCAGCATTTT. This translates into CASSGDTDNQPQHF.

The rearrangement joins TRBV10-1 to TRBJ1-2; D is unresolved. Germline V CDR1 and CDR2: WNHNN, SYGVQD (reference sequence). This CDR3 is built from 13 residues. Trimming cost V 0 bases and J 6 bases, with 8 bases left between them. The CDR3 spells CASSESAGNGYTF. In DNA form, the CDR3 reads TGCGCCAGCAGTGAGTCGGCGGGGAATGGCTACACCTTC.

This chain joins TRBV4-1 and TRBJ2-3; possibly TRBD1 for D (5 bases). V lost 4 bases to trimming and J lost 6 bases, with 11 bases between them. The CDR3 covers 13 residues. The V gene's germline CDR1 is MGHRA and CDR2 YSYEKL. The CDR3 reads CASSRATEDTQYF. CDR3 in DNA: TGCGCCAGCAGCCGTGCGACAGAGGATACGCAGTATTTT.